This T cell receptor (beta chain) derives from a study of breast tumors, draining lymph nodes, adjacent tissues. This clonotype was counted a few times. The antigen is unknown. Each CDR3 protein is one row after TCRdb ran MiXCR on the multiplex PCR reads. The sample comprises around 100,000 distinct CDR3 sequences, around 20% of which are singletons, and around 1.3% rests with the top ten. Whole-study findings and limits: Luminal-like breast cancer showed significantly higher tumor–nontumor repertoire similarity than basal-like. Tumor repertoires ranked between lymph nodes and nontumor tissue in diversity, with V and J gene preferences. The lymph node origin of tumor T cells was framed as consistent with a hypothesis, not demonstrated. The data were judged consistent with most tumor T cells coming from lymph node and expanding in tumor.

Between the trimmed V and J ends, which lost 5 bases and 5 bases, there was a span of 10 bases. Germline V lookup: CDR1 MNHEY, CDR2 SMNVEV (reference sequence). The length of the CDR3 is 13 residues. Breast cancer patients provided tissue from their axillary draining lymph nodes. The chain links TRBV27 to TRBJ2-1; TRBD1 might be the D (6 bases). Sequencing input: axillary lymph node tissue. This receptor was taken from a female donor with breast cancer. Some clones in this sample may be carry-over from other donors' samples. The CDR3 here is CASSLNRDNEQFF. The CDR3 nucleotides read TGTGCCAGCAGTCTTAACAGGGACAATGAGCAGTTCTTC.